The rows below give T cell receptor beta chains drawn from one sample of a study of T cell responses to AZD1222 COVID-19 vaccine. Sequencing was performed with immunoSEQ multiplex PCR; in TCRdb, only in-frame clones are kept and a portion is missing. The profile shows over 150,000 clones, 90% of them singletons. Sample: peripheral blood, taken on day 0 of AZD1222 vaccination. The origin of the receptors is an adult in good health. CDR3s include the opening cysteine and the closing phenylalanine or tryptophan. D genes are given only for firm matches. Some rows mark clone size as missing; the rest say once, few, many or name a class of expanded clone.

D	size	J	V	CDR3	DNA
.	once	TRBJ1-2	TRBV6-5	CASSPLTGSGYGYTF	TGTGCCAGCAGTCCCTTAACAGGGTCGGGCTATGGCTACACCTTC
.	few	TRBJ1-4	TRBV6-5	CASRPEGGLEKLFF	TGTGCCAGCAGGCCCGAGGGAGGGTTAGAAAAACTGTTTTTT
.	.	TRBJ1-2	TRBV28	CASSITLVGAGVGYTF	TGTGCCAGCAGCATCACCCTGGTCGGCGCCGGGGTAGGCTACACCTTC
.	.	TRBJ1-1	TRBV6-5	CATERTTVWGTEAFF	TGTGCCACAGAACGCACGACAGTTTGGGGCACTGAAGCTTTCTTT
.	.	TRBJ2-7	TRBV18	CASHGPASLYEQYF	TGTGCCAGCCACGGCCCGGCTAGTCTCTACGAGCAGTACTTC
.	.	TRBJ1-5	TRBV4-3	CASSQDLRGEYQPQHF	TGCGCCAGCAGCCAAGATCTTAGGGGGGAGTATCAGCCCCAGCATTTT
TRBD2	few	TRBJ2-3	TRBV7-3	CASSLGGPGGVPDTQYF	TGTGCCAGCAGCTTAGGAGGGCCCGGGGGGGTTCCAGATACGCAGTATTTT
.	once	TRBJ1-6	TRBV2	CASGGWDNNSPLHF	TGTGCCAGCGGAGGTTGGGATAATAATTCACCCCTCCACTTT
TRBD1	.	TRBJ1-4	TRBV29-1	CSVGGRGNEKLFF	TGCAGCGTAGGTGGCAGGGGGAATGAAAAACTGTTTTTT
.	.	TRBJ2-7	TRBV6-5	CASSLGRPNSYEQYF	TGTGCCAGCAGTTTGGGCAGGCCCAACTCCTACGAGCAGTACTTC
TRBD1	.	TRBJ1-4	TRBV27	CASSFGTGTTNEKLFF	TGTGCCAGCAGTTTTGGGACAGGGACAACTAATGAAAAACTGTTTTTT
.	.	TRBJ2-7	TRBV25-1	CASSDREAYEQYF	TGTGCCAGCAGTGACAGGGAGGCCTACGAGCAGTACTTC
.	.	TRBJ2-5	TRBV4-1	CASSQGVRRMETQYF	TGCGCCAGCAGCCAAGGTGTCAGGAGGATGGAGACCCAGTACTTC
.	.	TRBJ1-5	TRBV6-5	CASSTPQGTSQPQHF	TGTGCCAGCAGCACCCCCCAGGGTACGAGTCAGCCCCAGCATTTT
TRBD2	.	TRBJ2-7	TRBV4-2	CASSPRGSGGAYEQYF	TGTGCCAGCAGCCCCCGGGGTAGCGGGGGGGCCTACGAGCAGTACTTC
TRBD1	.	TRBJ2-4	TRBV5-1	CASSSLGQAENIQYF	TGCGCCAGCAGTTCCCTTGGACAGGCGGAGAACATTCAGTACTTC
TRBD1	.	TRBJ2-5	TRBV7-2	CASSLGQGAGTQYF	TGTGCCAGCAGCTTAGGACAGGGGGCTGGGACCCAGTACTTC
TRBD1	.	TRBJ1-2	TRBV12-3/TRBV12-4	CASSLGQDYGYTF	TGTGCCAGCAGCCTGGGACAGGACTATGGCTACACCTTC
TRBD2	.	TRBJ2-3	TRBV18	CASSPQAGGSDTQYF	TGTGCCAGCTCACCACAAGCGGGGGGGTCAGATACGCAGTATTTT
.	.	TRBJ1-5	TRBV7-8	CASSQAAVLRQPQHF	TGTGCCAGCAGCCAAGCGGCAGTCCTACGTCAGCCCCAGCATTTT
.	.	TRBJ1-1	TRBV13	CASSLGPWGWGAEAFF	TGTGCCAGCAGCTTAGGGCCCTGGGGTTGGGGCGCTGAAGCTTTCTTT
.	few	TRBJ2-7	TRBV2	CASRSGSSYEQYF	TGTGCCAGCAGATCAGGGTCCAGCTACGAGCAGTACTTC
.	.	TRBJ2-5	TRBV18	CASSPGAGETQYF	TGTGCCAGCTCACCGGGGGCGGGAGAGACCCAGTACTTC
.	.	TRBJ2-3	TRBV10-1	CASSESGVGRGDTQYF	TGCGCCAGCAGTGAGTCTGGGGTAGGCAGAGGGGATACGCAGTATTTT
TRBD2	once	TRBJ2-3	TRBV6-5	CASSPVAGGLHTQYF	TGTGCCAGCAGCCCAGTAGCGGGGGGGCTTCATACGCAGTATTTT
.	.	TRBJ1-2	TRBV27	CASSLPGWRSYTF	TGTGCCAGCAGCCTGCCAGGGTGGCGGAGCTACACCTTC
TRBD1	.	TRBJ2-2	TRBV13	CASSSAGQGATGELFF	TGTGCCAGCAGCTCAGCAGGACAGGGGGCCACCGGGGAGCTGTTTTTT
.	.	TRBJ1-4	TRBV15	CATSREVEKLFF	TGTGCCACCAGCAGAGAGGTGGAAAAACTGTTTTTT
.	.	TRBJ1-2	TRBV6-5	CASSYSHSGDGYTF	TGTGCCAGCAGTTACTCCCATTCGGGGGATGGCTACACCTTC
TRBD2	.	TRBJ2-1	TRBV6-2/TRBV6-3	CASSPLAGGGSYNEQFF	TGTGCCAGCAGCCCTCTAGCGGGGGGAGGCTCCTACAATGAGCAGTTCTTC
TRBD2	.	TRBJ2-3	TRBV5-1	CASSLGLAGSDTQYF	TGCGCCAGCAGCTTAGGACTAGCGGGTTCAGATACGCAGTATTTT
.	few	TRBJ1-6	TRBV28	CASSPAHAQAMGSPLHF	TGTGCCAGCAGTCCGGCCCACGCACAGGCAATGGGTTCACCCCTCCACTTT
TRBD2	.	TRBJ2-1	TRBV24-1	CATSDFGGENNEQFF	TGTGCCACCAGTGATTTCGGGGGGGAAAACAATGAGCAGTTCTTC
.	.	TRBJ1-5	TRBV18	CASSLADPSNQPQHF	TGTGCCAGCTCACTTGCGGACCCTAGCAATCAGCCCCAGCATTTT
.	.	TRBJ2-2	TRBV3-1/TRBV3-2	CASSRTGELFF	TGTGCCAGCAGCCGAACCGGGGAGCTGTTTTTT
.	.	TRBJ1-6	TRBV5-1	CASSFQGNYNSPLHF	TGCGCCAGCAGCTTCCAAGGAAACTATAATTCACCCCTCCACTTT
.	.	TRBJ1-4	TRBV6-5	CASSMRREKLFF	TGTGCCAGCAGTATGCGGCGGGAAAAACTGTTTTTT
TRBD1	.	TRBJ1-5	TRBV7-8	CASSPGQLRQPQHF	TGTGCCAGCAGCCCGGGACAGTTGAGGCAGCCCCAGCATTTT
TRBD1	.	TRBJ1-1	TRBV5-8	CASRNTGESKAFF	TGTGCCAGCAGAAATACAGGGGAATCAAAAGCTTTCTTT
.	once	TRBJ1-5	TRBV2	CASSVEYRDEISNQPQHF	TGTGCCAGCAGTGTCGAATACCGGGACGAGATTAGCAATCAGCCCCAGCATTTT